The 5 T cell receptor beta chains listed next were all sequenced from one sample in a study of T cell responses to AZD1222 COVID-19 vaccine. Clones were read by immunoSEQ multiplex PCR, and TCRdb kept only the in-frame ones, dropping some. The data hold more than 100,000 clones, with 85% to 95% observed a single time. Sequenced here: peripheral blood, sampled on day 0 of AZD1222 vaccination. These TCRs come from an adult in good health.

This CDR3 reads CASSLFAVGNNEQYF. CDR3 in DNA: TGTGCCAGCAGCTTGTTCGCGGTCGGAAACAACGAGCAGTACTTC. This chain joins TRBV5-6 and TRBJ2-7; D remains unclear. The germline gives CDR1 SGHDT, CDR2 YYEEEE. V lost 1 base to trimming and J lost 5 bases, with 16 bases between them. The CDR3 totals 15 residues.

This chain links TRBV24-1 with TRBJ2-5; 11 positions agree with TRBD2. The V and J ends lost 3 bases and 4 bases, in that order; junction bases with no gene match: 9. The CDR3 has 17 amino acids. Germline CDR1 and CDR2: KGHDR and SFDVKD. CDR3 amino acids: CATSDRGLAEGPETQYF. The CDR3, as DNA: TGTGCCACCAGTGATAGGGGACTAGCGGAGGGGCCAGAGACCCAGTACTTC.

The rearrangement uses TRBV10-2 and TRBJ2-7; the D is unclear. The germline V gene encodes CDR1 WSHSY and CDR2 SAAADI. CDR3 length: 15 amino acids. The ends were cut back, 0 bases at V and 0 bases at J, with 9 bases in the middle. CDR3 sequence (DNA): TGCGCCAGCAGTGAGTCGGGCAGAAGCTCCTACGAGCAGTACTTC. Translation gives CASSESGRSSYEQYF.

This clone was detected only once. The gene calls are TRBV11-2 and TRBJ2-7; no definite D call. V was pared by 1 base and J by 4 bases, with 8 bases between. The CDR3 contains 13 residues. Germline loops: CDR1 SGHAT, CDR2 FQNNGV. The CDR3 spells CASSLGGGYEQYF. CDR3 nucleotide sequence: TGTGCCAGCAGCTTAGGGGGTGGGTACGAGCAGTACTTC.

Only one count was recorded for this clone. The chain joins TRBV19 to TRBJ1-5; D is perhaps TRBD1 (5 bases). CDR1 and CDR2 (germline): LNHDA, SQIVND (reference sequence). V shed 2 bases and J shed 3 bases, with 11 bases lying between them. The CDR3 is made up of 15 amino acids. This chain's CDR3 is CASSIRWGPNQPQHF. Here the CDR3 DNA reads TGTGCCAGTAGTATACGGTGGGGACCCAATCAGCCCCAGCATTTT.